This T cell receptor (beta chain) was found in a study of T cells in Graves' hyperthyroidism and ophthalmopathy. Germline V gene data show CDR1 as MNHNS and CDR2 as SASEGT. Trimming left V 10 bases short and J 4 bases short, with 14 bases between. CDR3 length equals 14 residues. The source material, RNA transcripts, was used to amplify TCR beta CDR3 regions. The primer set for the first-round RT-PCR of the TCR CDR3 was HTBI. TCRdb independently ran MiXCR on the multiplex PCR reads; one entry per CDR3 protein. Among more than 450,000 distinct CDR3 sequences listed, roughly 21% were seen once. Diagnoses used clinical symptoms, serum thyroxine and TRAb, thyroid ultrasound and orbital computed tomography.

Sequencing used blood. The clonotype originates from a man aged 40-55 years with Graves' ophthalmopathy. The chain is built from TRBV6-1 and TRBJ1-6, with TRBD1 as a possible D gene (6 bases). CDR3 sequence reads: CATQTTGYNSPLHF. DNA of the CDR3: TGTGCCACCCAAACGACAGGTTATAATTCACCCCTCCACTTT.